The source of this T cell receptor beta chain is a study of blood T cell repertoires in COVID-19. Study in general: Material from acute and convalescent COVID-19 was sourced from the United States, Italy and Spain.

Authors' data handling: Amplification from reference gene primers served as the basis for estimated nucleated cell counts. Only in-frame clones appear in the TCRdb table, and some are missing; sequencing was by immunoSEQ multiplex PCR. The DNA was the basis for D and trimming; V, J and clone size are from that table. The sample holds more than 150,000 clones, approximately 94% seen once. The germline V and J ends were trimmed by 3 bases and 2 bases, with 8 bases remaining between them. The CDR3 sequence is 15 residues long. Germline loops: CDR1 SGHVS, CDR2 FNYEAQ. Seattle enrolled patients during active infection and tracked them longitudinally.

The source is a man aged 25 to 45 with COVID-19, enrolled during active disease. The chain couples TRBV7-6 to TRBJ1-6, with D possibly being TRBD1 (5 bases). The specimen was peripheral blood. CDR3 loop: CASSLQGAYNSPLHF. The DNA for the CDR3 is TGTGCCAGCAGCTTGCAGGGTGCCTATAATTCACCCCTCCACTTT.